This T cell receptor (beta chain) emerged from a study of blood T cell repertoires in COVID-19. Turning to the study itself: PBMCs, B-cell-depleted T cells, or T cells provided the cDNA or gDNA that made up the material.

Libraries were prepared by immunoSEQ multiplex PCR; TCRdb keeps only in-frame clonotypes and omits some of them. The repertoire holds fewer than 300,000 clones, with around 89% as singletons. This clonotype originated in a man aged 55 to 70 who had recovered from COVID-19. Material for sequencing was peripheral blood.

The CDR3 DNA reads TGTGCCTGGAGTCGGGGTAGAAACACCATATATTTT. Residues: CAWSRGRNTIYF. The V and J genes are TRBV30 and TRBJ1-3; D ambiguous. Germline V gene data show CDR1 as GTSNPN and CDR2 as SVGIG (reference sequence). The V end lost 2 bases, the J end lost 5 bases, and 7 bases lay between the germline ends. The CDR3 runs to 12 residues.